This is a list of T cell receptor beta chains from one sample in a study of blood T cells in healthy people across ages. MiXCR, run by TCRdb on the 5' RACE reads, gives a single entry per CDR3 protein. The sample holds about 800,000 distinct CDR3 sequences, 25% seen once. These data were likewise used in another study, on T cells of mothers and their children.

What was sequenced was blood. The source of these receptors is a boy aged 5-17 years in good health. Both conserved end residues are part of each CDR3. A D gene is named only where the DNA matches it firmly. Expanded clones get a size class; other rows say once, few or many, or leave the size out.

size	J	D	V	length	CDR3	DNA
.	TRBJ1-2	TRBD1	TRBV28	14	CASSTGGADYGYTF	TGTGCCAGCAGCACAGGGGGCGCGGACTATGGCTACACCTTC
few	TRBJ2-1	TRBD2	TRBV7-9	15	CASSPRLAGRHEQFF	TGTGCCAGCAGCCCTAGGCTAGCGGGGAGGCATGAGCAGTTCTTC
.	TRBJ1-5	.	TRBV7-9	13	CASSPGVYQPQHF	TGTGCCAGCAGCCCGGGGGTGTACCAGCCCCAGCATTTT
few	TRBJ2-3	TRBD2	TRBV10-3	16	CAIGGAGEPSTDTQYF	TGTGCCATCGGGGGAGCGGGGGAGCCGAGCACAGATACGCAGTATTTT
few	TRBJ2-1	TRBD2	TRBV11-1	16	CASSLGSSGRHNEQFF	TGTGCCAGCAGCTTAGGATCTAGCGGGAGGCATAATGAGCAGTTCTTC
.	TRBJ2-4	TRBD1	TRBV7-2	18	CASSPYPTGTSLSNIQYF	TGTGCCAGCAGCCCTTACCCGACAGGGACCTCTCTTTCAAACATTCAGTACTTC
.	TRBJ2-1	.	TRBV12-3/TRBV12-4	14	CASSLAHVAVEQFF	TGTGCCAGTAGTTTGGCGCACGTCGCCGTTGAGCAGTTCTTC
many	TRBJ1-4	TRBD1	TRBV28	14	CASSLTGGDEKLFF	TGTGCCAGCAGTTTAACAGGGGGCGATGAAAAACTGTTTTTT
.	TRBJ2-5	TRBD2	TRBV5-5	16	CASSLVTSAVRETQYF	TGTGCCAGCAGCTTGGTGACTAGCGCGGTTAGGGAGACCCAGTACTTC
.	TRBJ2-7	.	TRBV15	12	CVTSRVGCEQYF	TGTGTCACCAGCAGAGTAGGATGCGAGCAGTACTTC
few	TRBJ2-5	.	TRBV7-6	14	CASSLRGGWETQYF	TGTGCCAGCAGCTTACGTGGAGGGTGGGAGACCCAGTACTTC
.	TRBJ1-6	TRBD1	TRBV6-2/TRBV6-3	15	CASSYPGGVDSPLHF	TGTGCCAGCAGTTACCCAGGGGGCGTCGATTCACCCCTCCACTTT
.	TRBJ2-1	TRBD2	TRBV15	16	CATSRDLGLVDNEQFF	TGTGCCACCAGCAGAGATCTTGGACTAGTTGACAATGAGCAGTTCTTC
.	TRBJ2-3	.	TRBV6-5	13	CASKSPSTDTQYF	TGTGCCAGCAAAAGTCCCAGCACAGATACGCAGTATTTT
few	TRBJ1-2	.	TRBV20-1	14	CSATGGSTSYGYTF	TGCAGTGCCACAGGCGGCTCAACTAGCTATGGCTACACCTTC
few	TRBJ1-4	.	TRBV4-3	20	CASSQDFSGTTASTNEKLFF	TGCGCCAGCAGCCAGGACTTCTCCGGGACAACCGCCTCAACTAATGAAAAACTGTTTTTT
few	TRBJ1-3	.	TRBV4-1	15	CASSPPSGGGNTIYF	TGCGCCAGCAGCCCACCGTCGGGTGGTGGAAACACCATATATTTT
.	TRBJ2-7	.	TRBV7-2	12	CASSKTNYEQYF	TGTGCCAGCAGTAAGACTAACTACGAGCAGTACTTC
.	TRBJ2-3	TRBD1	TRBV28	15	CASSLLGQGIDTQYF	TGTGCCAGCAGTTTATTAGGACAGGGGATAGATACGCAGTATTTT